A single sample is the source of the 24 T cell receptor beta chains below, sequenced in a study of immune aging and cytomegalovirus after organ transplant. These TCRs are of unknown antigen specificity. A microwell BD Rhapsody targeted mRNA and AbSeq workflow captured the cells and built the libraries. MiXCR was run by TCRdb on the single-cell sequencing reads, yielding one entry per CDR3 protein. The data show tens of thousands of distinct CDR3 sequences, with roughly 36% seen just once and 25% to 30% held by the top ten. Time point of the sample: five sample-tagged time points from pre-transplant (day -1) to day 368 post-transplant, pooled. The sample consisted of CMV peptide-activated CD4+ and CD8+ T cells sorted from blood, taken at five time points, pooled. Specified subset: sorted CD8+CD137+ and CD4+CD154+ T cells after about 12 h CMV IE-1 peptide stimulation. The receptors here all came from a female donor who had a heart transplant and CMV viremia.

This clonotype showed up just a few times. V gene TRBV12-3 or TRBV12-4 combines with J gene TRBJ1-4, with 7 bases lining up with TRBD1. CDR3 length: 14 amino acids. With 3 bases clipped from V and 8 bases from J, the junction kept 6 bases outside the gene matches. The CDR3 DNA follows: TGTGCCAGCAGTTTTAGACAGGGCCAGGAAAAACTGTTTTTT. Protein sequence: CASSFRQGQEKLFF.

This clonotype has at least ten counts. The rearrangement links TRBV6-5 to TRBJ1-2, with D uncertain. Between the trimmed V and J ends, which lost 0 bases and 2 bases, there was a span of 4 bases. Germline V CDR1 and CDR2: MNHEY, SVGAGI. This CDR3 comprises 13 residues. This CDR3 is CASSYSPNYGYTF. In nucleotides, the CDR3 is TGTGCCAGCAGTTACTCTCCGAACTATGGCTACACCTTC.

By its share, this clonotype is medium-sized. The V and J genes are TRBV9 and TRBJ2-2; D perhaps matches TRBD1 (5 bases). CDR1 SGDLS and CDR2 YYNGEE come from the germline V gene. The germline V and J ends were trimmed by 0 bases and 3 bases, with 12 bases remaining between them. CDR3 length equals 16 residues. The CDR3 sequence is CASSVESRVDTGELFF. CDR3 DNA: TGTGCCAGCAGCGTAGAATCCAGGGTGGACACCGGGGAGCTGTTTTTT.

This sequence joins TRBV7-9 and TRBJ2-7; 10 nucleotides agree with TRBD1. Germline V gene sequence: CDR1 SEHNR, CDR2 FQNEAQ (reference sequence). The junction had 8 bases not matched to a gene; V was cut back by 6 bases and J by 6 bases. This CDR3 is built from 14 residues. CDR3 region: CASSSDRGQGEQYF. The CDR3 DNA reads TGTGCCAGCAGTTCCGACAGGGGGCAAGGCGAGCAGTACTTC.

This clonotype appeared many times. The chain joins TRBV5-6 to TRBJ1-1; D gene unclear. CDR1 and CDR2 (germline): SGHDT, YYEEEE. There are 14 residues in the CDR3. V was shortened by 0 bases and J by 3 bases, with 9 bases between the two germline ends. The CDR3 loop is CASSLVGFDTEAFF. The DNA for the CDR3 is TGTGCCAGCAGCTTGGTTGGTTTTGACACTGAAGCTTTCTTT.

A word on this clonotype: Compared with germline, one end of the junction differs, possibly owing to a read error. The chain employs TRBV5-1 and TRBJ2-4; D unresolved. Germline CDR1 and CDR2: SGHRS and YFSETQ. The CDR3 spans 14 residues. Here the CDR3 DNA reads TGCGCTAGCACCCCAGGTGTAGCCAAAAACACTCAGTACTTC. This translates into CASTPGVAKNTQYF. The full variable domain, rest sourced from reference TRBV5-1 and TRBJ2-4, is KAGVTQTPRYLIKTRGQQVTLSCSPISGHRSVSWYQQTPGQGLQFLFEYFSETQRNKGNFPGRFSGRQFSNSRSEMNVSTLELGDSALYLCASTPGVAKNTQYFGAGTRLSVL.

The rearrangement links TRBV7-2 to TRBJ2-2; D is possibly TRBD1 (6 bases). Per the germline V gene, CDR1 is SGHTA and CDR2 is FQGNSA. This CDR3 is 14 amino acids long. With 2 bases removed from V and 4 bases from J, the gap between germline ends came to 8 bases. CDR3: CASSLQGTTGELFF. CDR3 bases: TGTGCCAGCAGCTTACAGGGGACCACCGGGGAGCTGTTTTTT.

This clonotype was seen just once. One end of the junction fails to match germline, which may point to a read error. This chain links TRBV11-3 with TRBJ2-7; either TRBD1 or TRBD2 may supply D (6 bases each). The CDR3 is made up of 14 amino acids. The V gene's germline CDR1 is SGHNT and CDR2 YENEEA. CDR3 DNA sequence: TGTGCCAGCAGCTCTGGGGGGCCCGGCTACGTGCAGTACTTC. Protein: CASSSGGPGYVQYF.

This clonotype was detected ten times or more. The chain joins TRBV5-6 to TRBJ1-1; D gene unclear. The CDR3 loop spans 11 amino acids. V lost 0 bases to trimming and J lost 10 bases, with 7 bases between them. Germline CDR1 reads SGHDT; CDR2 reads YYEEEE. The CDR3 DNA reads TGTGCCAGCAGCTTGGGGGCCACAGCTTTCTTT. Its translation: CASSLGATAFF.

This clonotype was seen many times. A much larger clonotype is one base distant, so this may be a read error. The chain combines TRBV11-3 with TRBJ2-3; weak D call: TRBD2 (5 bases). V was clipped by 1 base and J by 4 bases, with 18 bases between them. Germline assignment: CDR1 SGHNT and CDR2 YENEEA. This CDR3 contains 17 residues. CDR3 DNA: TGTGCCAGCAGCTTAGGACCCCTAACGGGATGGGCAGATACGCAGTATTTT. Amino acid sequence: CASSLGPLTGWADTQYF.

This chain's CDR3 is CASSLPRDSGRGAYEQYF. In nucleotides, the CDR3 is TGTGCCAGCAGCTTACCCCGGGACAGCGGGAGAGGGGCCTACGAGCAGTACTTC. This sequence joins TRBV7-9 and TRBJ2-7, with D possibly being TRBD2 (8 bases). V was pared by 2 bases and J by 2 bases, with 22 bases between. CDR1 is SEHNR and CDR2 is FQNEAQ in the germline V gene (reference sequence). CDR3 size: 18 residues.

The chain uses TRBV15 and TRBJ2-3, with 8 bases that match TRBD2. CDR3 size: 18 residues. Germline V gene data show CDR1 as LNHNV and CDR2 as YYDKDF (reference sequence). V was pared by 0 bases and J by 2 bases, with 10 bases of the junction left unmatched. CDR3 loop: CATSRDTLAGADTDTQYF. Written as DNA, the CDR3 is TGTGCCACCAGCAGAGATACGCTAGCGGGTGCAGACACAGATACGCAGTATTTT.

In its sample, this clonotype was seen once. The CDR3 end shows no conserved phenylalanine or tryptophan, and so a read error is likely. The DNA is omitted, as the CDR3 cannot be located on it reliably, and the CDR3 follows TCRdb's listing. The genes are TRBV20-1 and TRBJ1-5. The germline V gene has CDR1 DFQATT and CDR2 SNEGSKA (reference sequence). The CDR3 spans 12 residues, counting both ends. The CDR3: CSASSVGQPQRS.

In this sample, this clonotype turned up a few times. The chain combines TRBV6-2 or TRBV6-3 with TRBJ1-2, with D possibly TRBD1 on 5 matching bases. The CDR3 is 12 residues long. CDR1 and CDR2 from the germline V gene are MNHEY and SVGEGT. The V end was cut by 6 bases, the J end by 8 bases, with 13 bases between. DNA for the CDR3: TGTGCCAGCAGCGGGGGTCCGGAAGGCTACACCTTC. This sequence encodes CASSGGPEGYTF.

The genes are TRBV4-1 and TRBJ1-1, with D perhaps TRBD1 (6 bases). The ends were cut back, 1 base at V and 0 bases at J, with 12 bases in the middle. The CDR3 consists of 16 residues. Germline CDR1 is MGHRA and CDR2 is YSYEKL. CDR3 DNA sequence: TGCGCCAGCAGCCAAGTACCCGGGACACTGAACACTGAAGCTTTCTTT. This translates into CASSQVPGTLNTEAFF.

Notes on this clonotype: No conserved phenylalanine or tryptophan is present at the end of the CDR3, so a read error is the likely explanation. It is unclear where the CDR3 begins or ends on the DNA, so no DNA is shown, and the CDR3 is as TCRdb lists it. The CDR3 protein is CASSFAGGVQETQYL. The genes are TRBV12-3 or TRBV12-4 and TRBJ2-5; TRBD2 is taken as the D call from the table, unchecked against the DNA. The CDR3 is 15 residues long, counting both termini.

This clonotype was picked up many times. The chain links TRBV7-9 to TRBJ2-7, with D tentatively TRBD1 or TRBD2 (5 bases each). CDR1 and CDR2 (germline): SEHNR, FQNEAQ (reference sequence). V dropped 4 bases and J dropped 0 bases, with 13 bases sitting between them. The CDR3 length is 15 residues. The DNA for the CDR3 is TGTGCCAGCAGCTCCCGGGACCGGAGCTCCTACGAGCAGTACTTC. Residues: CASSSRDRSSYEQYF.

By share, this clonotype counts as medium-sized. The chain links TRBV6-6 to TRBJ2-2; TRBD1 agrees at 7 bases. CDR1 and CDR2 (germline): MNHNY, SVGAGI (reference sequence). The CDR3 is made up of 15 amino acids. The ends lost 5 bases at V and 1 base at J; junction bases unmatched: 4. The CDR3 sequence: CASSATGVNTGELFF. The CDR3 coding sequence is TGTGCCAGCAGTGCTACAGGGGTGAACACCGGGGAGCTGTTTTTT.

The chain carries TRBV20-1 and TRBJ2-3; TRBD2 agrees at 8 bases. The CDR3 runs 14 residues. Germline assignment: CDR1 DFQATT and CDR2 SNEGSKA (reference sequence). Unmatched junction bases numbered 5, after V lost 3 bases and J lost 3 bases. CDR3 nucleotides: TGCAGTGCTAGTAACGGGGGGGGAACAGATACGCAGTATTTT. It is translated as CSASNGGGTDTQYF.

This clonotype was seen more than once but under ten times. The junction departs from germline at one end; a sequencing error may be responsible. V and J are TRBV12-3 or TRBV12-4 and TRBJ1-1; possibly TRBD1 for D (6 bases). This CDR3 has 15 amino acids. CDR3 bases: TGCGTCAGCCGCCCCAGGGGCACGGATGACACTGAAGCTTTCTTT. This gives the protein CVSRPRGTDDTEAFF.

CDR3: CSAQGGGPSTDTQYF. CDR3 nucleotide sequence: TGCAGTGCTCAGGGCGGGGGTCCTAGCACAGATACGCAGTATTTT. The rearrangement joins TRBV20-1 to TRBJ2-3; 7 bases align to TRBD2. V was clipped by 5 bases and J by 0 bases; unmatched bases: 8. This CDR3 region has 15 residues. Looked up from germline, CDR1 is DFQATT and CDR2 is SNEGSKA (reference sequence).

The chain joins TRBV25-1 to TRBJ1-2; D is undetermined. Germline CDR1 and CDR2: MGHDK and SYGVNS. The CDR3 loop spans 12 amino acids. V was pared by 3 bases and J by 5 bases, with 7 bases between. CDR3 loop: CASSDREYGYTF. Here the CDR3 DNA reads TGTGCCAGCAGTGACCGGGAGTATGGCTACACCTTC.

This clonotype was seen a few times. The rearrangement uses TRBV7-9 and TRBJ2-1; tentative D call: TRBD2 (5 bases). Trimming removed 6 bases at V and 3 bases at J, with 15 bases between. In germline, CDR1 is SEHNR, CDR2 FQNEAQ (reference sequence). The CDR3 runs to 15 residues. Written as DNA, the CDR3 is TGTGCCAGCAGTATATTAGCGCGAAACTACAATGAGCAGTTCTTC. It is translated as CASSILARNYNEQFF.

The genes are TRBV3-1 and TRBJ1-2, with 7 bases identical to TRBD1. Trimming at V came to 1 base and at J to 8 bases, leaving 10 bases not matched to a gene. The CDR3 contains 15 residues. Germline V lookup: CDR1 LGHDT, CDR2 YNNKEL (reference sequence). As DNA, the CDR3 is TGTGCCAGCAGCCAAGGAAAATCAGGGGGTCTGGGCTACACCTTC. The encoded protein is CASSQGKSGGLGYTF.